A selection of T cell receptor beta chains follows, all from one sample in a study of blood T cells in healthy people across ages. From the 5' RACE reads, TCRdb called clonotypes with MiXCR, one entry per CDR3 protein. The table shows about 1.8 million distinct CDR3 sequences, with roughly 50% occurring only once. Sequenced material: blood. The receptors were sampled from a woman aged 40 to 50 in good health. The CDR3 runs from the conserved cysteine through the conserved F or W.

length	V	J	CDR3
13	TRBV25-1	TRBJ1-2	CASSEFQNYGYTF
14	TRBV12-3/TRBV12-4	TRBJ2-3	CACSLGRAQDTQYF
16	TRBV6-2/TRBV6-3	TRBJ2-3	CASSWALRDSTDTQYF
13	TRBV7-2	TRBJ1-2	CASSPQVNYGYTF
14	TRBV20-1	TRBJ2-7	CSAWNRAGYLEQYF
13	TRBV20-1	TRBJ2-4	CSATQVAKNIQYF
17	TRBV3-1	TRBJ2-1	CASSQEGGTSSYNEQFF
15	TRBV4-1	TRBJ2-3	CASSPDGGSGDTQYF
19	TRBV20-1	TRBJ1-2	CSARDPQGLRQGANYGYTF
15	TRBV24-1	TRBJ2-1	CATTPGQDINNEQFF
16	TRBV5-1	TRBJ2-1	CASSQTLPSSYNEQFF
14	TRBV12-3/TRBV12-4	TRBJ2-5	CASRAPGSQETQYF
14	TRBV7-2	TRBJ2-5	CASSRGPAGETQYF
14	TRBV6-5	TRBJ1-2	CASSLLGDHYGYTF
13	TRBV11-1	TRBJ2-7	CASSSTVSYEQYF
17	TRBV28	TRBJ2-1	CASSFSGGPRSYNEQFF
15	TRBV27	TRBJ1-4	CASSSPPDRAEKLFF
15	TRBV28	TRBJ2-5	CASSFQKAGGNEQYF